The rows below give T cell receptor beta chains drawn from one sample of a study of cytomegalovirus exposure and HLA in healthy donors. TCRdb's copy holds only in-frame clones and misses some; the assay was immunoSEQ multiplex PCR. Altogether nearly 200,000 clones are present, approximately 82% being singletons, with the ten largest covering around 15%. Sequencing was performed on PBMCs. The receptors here all came from a woman in her thirties in good health and CMV-seropositive. Each CDR3 is given with its conserved first and last residue. The D gene is left open where the match is weak. A row's size may be missing; if present it is once, few, many or a size class.

>TRBD1|TRBV30|TRBJ1-2|once
TGTGCCTGCCCACAGGGGGCCGGCTATGGCTACACCTTC
CACPQGAGYGYTF
>NA|TRBV25-1|TRBJ2-2|NA
TGTGCCACCATTGATTATAACACCGGGGAGCTGTTTTTT
CATIDYNTGELFF
>NA|TRBV11-2|TRBJ2-7|NA
TGTGCCAGCAGCCCGCCGACAAGCTACGAGCAGTACTTC
CASSPPTSYEQYF
>NA|TRBV27|TRBJ2-1|NA
TGTGCCAGCAGTTTAGCCAGGTACAATGAGCAGTTCTTC
CASSLARYNEQFF
>NA|TRBV7-9|TRBJ2-5|NA
TGTGCCAGCAGCCGGACTGGACAGCAAGAGACCCAGTACTTC
CASSRTGQQETQYF
>NA|TRBV19|TRBJ1-2|once
TGTGCCAGTAGTAAGGGGCAGATCTACTATGGCTACACCTTC
CASSKGQIYYGYTF
>NA|TRBV27|TRBJ2-7|once
TGTGCCAGCAGTCAGCGACCACCTTACGAGCAGTACTTC
CASSQRPPYEQYF
>TRBD1|TRBV7-9|TRBJ1-2|few
TGTGCCAGCAGCTTTGGACAGGTTGTGTTGTATGGCTACACCTTC
CASSFGQVVLYGYTF
>NA|TRBV19|TRBJ2-7|NA
TGTGCCAGTAGTAGCTTTTTTGCGGGACGGGGTGACGAGCAGTACTTC
CASSSFFAGRGDEQYF
>NA|TRBV9|TRBJ2-7|few
TGTGCCAGCAGCGTTGACAGGTCCGGAGGATACGAGCAGTACTTC
CASSVDRSGGYEQYF
>NA|TRBV9|TRBJ2-1|NA
TGTGCCAGCAGCCTCAGAGACCCGACGGGTGAGCAGTTCTTC
CASSLRDPTGEQFF